This T cell receptor beta chain emerged from a study of T cells in Graves' hyperthyroidism and ophthalmopathy. The CDR3 has 15 amino acids. The germline gives CDR1 MNHNS, CDR2 SASEGT. Trimming took off 5 bases at V and 0 bases at J, with 14 bases between the two ends. Orbital computed tomography and thyroid ultrasound, together with serum TRAb and thyroxine and clinical symptoms, were used for diagnoses. The investigators amplified TCR beta CDR3 regions from RNA transcripts. First-round RT-PCR with HTBI primers amplified the TCR CDR3 region. TCRdb analysed the multiplex PCR reads with MiXCR anew, one entry per CDR3 protein. The sample lists approximately 370,000 distinct CDR3 sequences, roughly 17% occurring once. On this clonotype itself: Its specificity is unknown.

Study-level findings and limits: Ophthalmopathy was distinguished from stable hyperthyroidism by 13 V-J signatures.

The clonotype originates from a woman in her thirties with Graves' hyperthyroidism that later progressed to Graves' ophthalmopathy. This rearrangement joins TRBV6-1 to TRBJ2-7; the D is unclear. Sequenced input: blood. Written as DNA, the CDR3 is TGTGCCAGCAGTCCGGGCGGATCATCCTCCTACGAGCAGTACTTC. Translating it yields CASSPGGSSSYEQYF.